The source of this T cell receptor beta chain is a study of lymphopenia after photon versus proton radiotherapy. Points from the study as a whole: Proton therapy kept repertoires fairly stable, unlike photons, which gained effector/memory cells. Post-nadir diversity loss with photons came from oligoclonal expansion, particularly CD8+ Temra cells. Only patients who died were analyzed for survival; proton advantage is unproven.

Data came from immunoSEQ multiplex PCR; TCRdb stores just in-frame clones and leaves some out. This sample yields 7,000 to 9,000 clones, of which 93% are seen a single time; around 1.7% belongs to the top ten. V was pared by 4 bases and J by 6 bases, with 16 bases between. Per the germline V gene, CDR1 is SGHRS and CDR2 is YFSETQ. The CDR3 has 14 residues. A note on this clone: Its antigen remains unidentified.

The TCR comes from a woman in her forties or fifties with cholangiocarcinoma. The chain couples TRBV5-1 to TRBJ1-1; D possibly corresponds to TRBD1 (5 bases). Material: peripheral blood, obtained from a patient treated with photon-based radiotherapy. The CDR3 region is CASSTGGIRAEAFF. CDR3 nucleotide sequence: TGCGCCAGCAGCACCGGGGGGATAAGGGCTGAAGCTTTCTTT.